One TCR beta chain is described in this entry. In the authors' workflow: Reference gene primer amplification in the assay estimated nucleated cell counts. TCRdb's table, derived via immunoSEQ multiplex PCR, lists solely in-frame clones and lacks some. The D gene and trimming were derived from the DNA, and the V and J assignments and clone size from that table. The sample carries tens of thousands of clones, more than 80% recorded once. Per germline, CDR1 MDHEN and CDR2 SYDVKM. The CDR3 has 14 amino acids. V gave up 3 bases and J gave up 4 bases, with 12 bases separating them. The entry originates in a study of blood T cell repertoires in COVID-19. For the study at large: Whether acute or convalescent, the COVID-19 samples came from the United States, Italy and Spain. Sources were T cells, B-cell-depleted T cells, or PBMCs; the material itself was cDNA or gDNA.

The chain combines TRBV28 with TRBJ1-2; D unresolved. Sequences were obtained from peripheral blood. This receptor was identified in a man aged 25 to 40 with acute or convalescent COVID-19. In DNA form, the CDR3 reads TGTGCCAGCAGTTTTGGAGGTTCGGGCTATGGCTACACCTTC. Translating gives CASSFGGSGYGYTF.